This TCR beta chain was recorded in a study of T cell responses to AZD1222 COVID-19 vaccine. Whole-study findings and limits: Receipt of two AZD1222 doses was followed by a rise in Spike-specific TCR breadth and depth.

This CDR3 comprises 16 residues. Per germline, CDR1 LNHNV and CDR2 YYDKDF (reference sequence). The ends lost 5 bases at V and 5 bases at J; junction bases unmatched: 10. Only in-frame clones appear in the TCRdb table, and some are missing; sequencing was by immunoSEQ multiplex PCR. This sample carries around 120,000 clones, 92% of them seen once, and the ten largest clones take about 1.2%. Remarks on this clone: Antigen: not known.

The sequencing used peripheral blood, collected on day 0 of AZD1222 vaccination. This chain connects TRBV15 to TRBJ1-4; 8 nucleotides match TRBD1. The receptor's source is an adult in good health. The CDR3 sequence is CATSGRTGPLNEKLFF. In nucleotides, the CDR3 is TGTGCCACCAGCGGCAGGACAGGGCCTCTAAATGAAAAACTGTTTTTT.